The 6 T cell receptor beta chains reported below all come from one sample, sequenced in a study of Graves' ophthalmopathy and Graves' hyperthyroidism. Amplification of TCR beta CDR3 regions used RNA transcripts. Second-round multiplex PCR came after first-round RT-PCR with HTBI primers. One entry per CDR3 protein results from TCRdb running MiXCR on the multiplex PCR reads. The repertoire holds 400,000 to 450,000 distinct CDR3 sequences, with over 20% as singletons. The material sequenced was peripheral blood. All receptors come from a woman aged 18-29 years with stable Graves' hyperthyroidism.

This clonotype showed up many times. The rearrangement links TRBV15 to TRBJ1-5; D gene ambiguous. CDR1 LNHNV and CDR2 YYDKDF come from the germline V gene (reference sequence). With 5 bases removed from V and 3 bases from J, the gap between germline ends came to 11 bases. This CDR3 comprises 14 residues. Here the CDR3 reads CATSVDYSNQPQHF. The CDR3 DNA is TGTGCCACCAGCGTCGACTATTCCAATCAGCCCCAGCATTTT.

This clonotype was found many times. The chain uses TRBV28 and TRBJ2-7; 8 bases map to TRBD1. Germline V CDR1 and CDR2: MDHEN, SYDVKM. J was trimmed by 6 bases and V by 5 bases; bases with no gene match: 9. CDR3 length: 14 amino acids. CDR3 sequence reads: CASSAMDRVPEQYF. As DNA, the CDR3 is TGTGCCAGCAGTGCGATGGACAGGGTTCCCGAGCAGTACTTC.

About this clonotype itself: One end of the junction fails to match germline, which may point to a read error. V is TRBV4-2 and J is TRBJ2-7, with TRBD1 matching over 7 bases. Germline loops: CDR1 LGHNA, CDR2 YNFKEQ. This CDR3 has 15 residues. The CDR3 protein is CASSQDGDSSYEQCF. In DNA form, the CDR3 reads TGTGCCAGCAGCCAAGACGGGGACAGCTCCTACGAGCAGTGCTTC.

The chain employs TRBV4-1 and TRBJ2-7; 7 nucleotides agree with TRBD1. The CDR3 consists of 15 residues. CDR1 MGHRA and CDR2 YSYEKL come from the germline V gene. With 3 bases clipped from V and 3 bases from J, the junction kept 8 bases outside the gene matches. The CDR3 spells CASSQGQKGVYEQYF. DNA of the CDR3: TGCGCCAGCAGCCAGGGACAGAAAGGAGTCTACGAGCAGTACTTC.

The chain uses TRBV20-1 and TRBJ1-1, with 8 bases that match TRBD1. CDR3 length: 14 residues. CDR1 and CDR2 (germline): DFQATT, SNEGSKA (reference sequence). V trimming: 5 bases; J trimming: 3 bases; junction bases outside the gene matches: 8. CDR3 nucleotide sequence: TGCAGTGCTCGTCTAACAGGGGGGCACACTGAAGCTTTCTTT. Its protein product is CSARLTGGHTEAFF.

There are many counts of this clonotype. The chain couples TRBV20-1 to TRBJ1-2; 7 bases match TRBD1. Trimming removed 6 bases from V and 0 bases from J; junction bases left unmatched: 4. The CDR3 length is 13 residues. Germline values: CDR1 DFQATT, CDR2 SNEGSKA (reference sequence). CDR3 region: CSATTGPNYGYTF. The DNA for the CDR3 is TGCAGTGCAACGACAGGGCCTAACTATGGCTACACCTTC.